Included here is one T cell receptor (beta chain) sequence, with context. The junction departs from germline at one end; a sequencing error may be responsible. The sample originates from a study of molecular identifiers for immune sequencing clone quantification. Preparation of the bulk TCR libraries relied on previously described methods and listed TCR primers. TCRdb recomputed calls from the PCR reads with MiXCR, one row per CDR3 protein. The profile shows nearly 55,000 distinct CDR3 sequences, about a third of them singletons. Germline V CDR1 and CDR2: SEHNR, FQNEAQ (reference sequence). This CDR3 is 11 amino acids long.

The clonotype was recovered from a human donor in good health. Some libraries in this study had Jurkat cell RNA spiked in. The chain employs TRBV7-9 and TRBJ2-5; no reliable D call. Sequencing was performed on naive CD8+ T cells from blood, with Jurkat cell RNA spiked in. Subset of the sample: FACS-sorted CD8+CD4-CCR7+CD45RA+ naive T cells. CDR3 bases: TGTGCCATCAGCCTTCAAGAGCCCCAGTACTTC. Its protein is CAISLQEPQYF.